These 7 T cell receptor beta chains originate from one sample sequenced in a study of T cell repertoires in cytomegalovirus infection (dated 2019 in TCRdb). TCRdb shows the sequencer as Illumina HiSeq 1500. TCRdb ran its own pipeline on the public reads, namely fastp trimming at Q25 and MiXCR clone calling, and kept in-frame beta chains. Identical CDR3 proteins give one entry, which carries the most common genes and DNA. Here the sample has about a million distinct CDR3 sequences; under 40% occur a single time. Roughly 12% of the sample is in the top ten clones. The label giving this sample's treatment or condition can be read as: in vitro stimulation with specific CMV peptide epitopes to enrich CMV-specific T cells. The antigens of these receptors remain unknown. The sequencing used cultured CD8+ T cells from PBMCs, collected from culture after CMV antigen stimulation. These receptors came from a human donor in good health (CMV status not recorded). Some clones in this sample may be carry-over from other donors' samples.

V gene TRBV27 combines with J gene TRBJ1-3, with 8 bases that match TRBD1. The germline gives CDR1 MNHEY, CDR2 SMNVEV (reference sequence). The junction had 9 bases not matched to a gene; V was cut back by 5 bases and J by 0 bases. The CDR3 runs 17 residues. CDR3 DNA: TGTGCCAGCAGTACAAACAGGGGGAGCTTCTCTGGAAACACCATATATTTT. Its translation: CASSTNRGSFSGNTIYF.

This clonotype was observed a handful of times. V usage is TRBV7-2 and J usage is TRBJ1-1; no firm D call. This CDR3 has 16 amino acids. In germline, CDR1 is SGHTA, CDR2 FQGNSA. Trimming removed 1 base at V and 5 bases at J, with 17 bases between. The CDR3 nucleotides read TGTGCCAGCAGCTTAGAAGCTCACCCGGGCCAAACTGAAGCTTTCTTT. Protein sequence: CASSLEAHPGQTEAFF.

This clonotype was recorded a few times. The J gene is TRBJ1-1, the V gene TRBV12-3 or TRBV12-4; tentative D call: TRBD1 (6 bases). V was trimmed by 2 bases and J by 5 bases, leaving 15 bases between them. The CDR3 consists of 15 residues. The CDR3 spells CASSLRVGGGTEAFF. CDR3 nucleotides: TGTGCCAGCAGTTTAAGGGTGGGAGGGGGGACTGAAGCTTTCTTT.

V and J are TRBV5-6 and TRBJ2-3, with D perhaps matching TRBD1 or TRBD2 (5 bases each). CDR3 size: 14 residues. Looked up from germline, CDR1 is SGHDT and CDR2 is YYEEEE. Between the trimmed V and J ends, which lost 7 bases and 0 bases, there was a span of 12 bases. CDR3 sequence (DNA): TGTGCCAGCGGGGGAGCTCTGAGCACAGATACGCAGTATTTT. Amino acid sequence: CASGGALSTDTQYF. Variable domain in full (rest from reference TRBV5-6 and TRBJ2-3): DAGVTQSPTHLIKTRGQQVTLRCSPKSGHDTVSWYQQALGQGPQFIFQYYEEEERQRGNFPDRFSGHQFPNYSSELNVNALLLGDSALYLCASGGALSTDTQYFGPGTRLTVL.

A few counts support this clonotype. The CDR3 protein is CATSAPTGGRFF. In DNA, the CDR3 is TGTGCCACCAGCGCACCCACAGGTGGAAGGTTCTTC. The chain carries TRBV15 and TRBJ2-1; perhaps TRBD1 as D (5 bases). Germline-derived CDR1 and CDR2 are LNHNV and YYDKDF (reference sequence). The V and J ends lost 5 bases and 15 bases respectively, with 17 bases between them. The CDR3 sequence is 12 residues long.

The sample holds a few counts of this clonotype. This sequence joins TRBV7-6 and TRBJ2-1, with D maybe TRBD1 (5 bases). V lost 5 bases to trimming and J lost 6 bases, with 17 bases between them. Germline values: CDR1 SGHVS, CDR2 FNYEAQ. The CDR3 runs to 15 residues. CDR3 amino acids: CASSQGPGKGNEQFF. In DNA, the CDR3 is TGTGCCAGCAGCCAGGGCCCAGGGAAAGGCAATGAGCAGTTCTTC.

V is TRBV5-6 and J is TRBJ1-1, with 8 bases matching TRBD1. This CDR3 is built from 18 residues. Per the germline V gene, CDR1 is SGHDT and CDR2 is YYEEEE. Trimming removed 0 bases from V and 1 base from J; junction bases left unmatched: 11. CDR3 DNA: TGTGCCAGCAGCTTGGGATCCCACAGGGGGAGGAGGAACACTGAAGCTTTCTTT. This sequence encodes CASSLGSHRGRRNTEAFF.